This T cell receptor beta chain was found in a study of blood T cell repertoires in COVID-19. About the study: Sites in the United States, Italy and Spain provided acute and convalescent COVID-19 samples. The analysed material was cDNA or gDNA that came from T cells, B-cell-depleted T cells, or PBMCs.

Authors' data handling: For nucleated cells, counts were estimated from reference gene primer amplification. Profiled with immunoSEQ multiplex PCR; TCRdb holds only in-frame clones, not every one. That table furnishes V, J and clone size, whereas the DNA furnished D and trimming. The data hold fewer than 150,000 clones, with more than 70% observed a single time. Regarding this clone: Other DNA sequences within the sample encode an identical CDR3.

The CDR3 totals 12 residues. V shed 4 bases and J shed 2 bases, with 6 bases lying between them. Germline loops: CDR1 LGHDT, CDR2 YNNKEL (reference sequence). This TCR was recovered from a human donor in a cohort sampled during active COVID-19. What was sequenced was peripheral blood. The chain employs TRBV3-1 (or the pseudogene TRBV3-2) and TRBJ2-7; maybe TRBD2 (6 bases). This CDR3 is CASSRGAYEQYF. Here the CDR3 DNA reads TGTGCCAGCAGCCGCGGGGCCTACGAGCAGTACTTC.